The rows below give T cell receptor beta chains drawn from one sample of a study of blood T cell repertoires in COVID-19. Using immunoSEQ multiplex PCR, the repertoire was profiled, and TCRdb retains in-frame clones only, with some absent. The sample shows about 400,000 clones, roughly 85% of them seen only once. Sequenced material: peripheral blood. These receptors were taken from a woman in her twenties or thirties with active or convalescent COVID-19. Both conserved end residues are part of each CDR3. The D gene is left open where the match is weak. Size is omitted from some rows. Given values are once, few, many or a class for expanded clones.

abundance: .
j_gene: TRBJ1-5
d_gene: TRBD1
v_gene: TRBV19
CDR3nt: TGTGCCAGTACCCGGACAGGGAATAGCAATCAGCCCCAGCATTTT
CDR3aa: CASTRTGNSNQPQHF

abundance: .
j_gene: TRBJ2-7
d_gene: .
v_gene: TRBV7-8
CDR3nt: TGTGCCAGCCAACCGGTGGAGGACTACGAGCAGTACTTC
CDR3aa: CASQPVEDYEQYF

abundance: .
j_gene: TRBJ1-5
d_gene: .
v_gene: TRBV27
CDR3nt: TGTGCCAGCAGTTTATATCCCCCAGGATCAGCACAGCCCCAGCATTTT
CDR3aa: CASSLYPPGSAQPQHF

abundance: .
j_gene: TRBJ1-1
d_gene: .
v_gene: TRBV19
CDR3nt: TGTGCCAGTAGTATACAAAATAACAGGGCTGAAGCTTTCTTT
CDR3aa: CASSIQNNRAEAFF

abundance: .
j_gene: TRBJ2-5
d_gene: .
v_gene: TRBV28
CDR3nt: TGTGCCAGCAATGCAGGTCAAGAGACCCAGTACTTC
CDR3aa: CASNAGQETQYF

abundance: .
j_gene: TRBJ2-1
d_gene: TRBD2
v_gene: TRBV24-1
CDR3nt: TGTGCCACCAGTGATTCTCCGGGACTAGCGGGAGAAGTTAATGAGCAGTTCTTC
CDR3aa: CATSDSPGLAGEVNEQFF

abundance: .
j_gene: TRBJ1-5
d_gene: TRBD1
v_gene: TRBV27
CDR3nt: TGTGCCAGCAGTATTACAGGGGATCAGCCCCAGCATTTT
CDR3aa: CASSITGDQPQHF

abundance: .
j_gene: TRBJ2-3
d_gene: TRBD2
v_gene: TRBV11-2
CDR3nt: TGTGCCAGCAGGCCTGGGACTAGCGGCCGCACAGATACGCAGTATTTT
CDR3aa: CASRPGTSGRTDTQYF

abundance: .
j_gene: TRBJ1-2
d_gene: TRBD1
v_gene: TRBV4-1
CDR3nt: TGCGCCAGCAGCCAAAACCCTGAACCTGGGACAGGGAACTATGGCTACACCTTC
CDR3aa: CASSQNPEPGTGNYGYTF

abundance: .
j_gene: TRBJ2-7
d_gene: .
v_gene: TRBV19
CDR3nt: TGTGCCAGTAGTATTTTAGTTGGGGCAGGGAATCTCTACGAGCAGTACTTC
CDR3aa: CASSILVGAGNLYEQYF

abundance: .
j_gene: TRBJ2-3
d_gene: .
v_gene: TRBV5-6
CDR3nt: TGTGCCAGCAGCTTGGAGGGTCTTCCCGGACTCCCTTTCACAGATACGCAGTATTTT
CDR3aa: CASSLEGLPGLPFTDTQYF

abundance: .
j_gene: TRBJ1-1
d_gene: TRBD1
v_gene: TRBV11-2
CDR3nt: TGTGCCAGCAGCTACAACAGGGGTGGCACTGAAGCTTTCTTT
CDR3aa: CASSYNRGGTEAFF

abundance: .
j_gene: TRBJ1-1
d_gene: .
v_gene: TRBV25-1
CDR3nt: TGTGCCAGCAGTGAACAAAGCTTCCCTAACACTGAAGCTTTCTTT
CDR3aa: CASSEQSFPNTEAFF

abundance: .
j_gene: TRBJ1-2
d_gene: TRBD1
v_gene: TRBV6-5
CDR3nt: TGTGCCAGCAGTTCGCCGGGACAGGGAACCTATGGCTACACCTTC
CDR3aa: CASSSPGQGTYGYTF

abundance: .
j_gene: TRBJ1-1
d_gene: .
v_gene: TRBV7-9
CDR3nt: TGTGCCAGCAGCTTCGGGGGAGAAGCTTTCTTT
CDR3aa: CASSFGGEAFF

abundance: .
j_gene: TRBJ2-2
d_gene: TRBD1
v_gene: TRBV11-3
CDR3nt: TGTGCCAGCAGCCTGAGACAGGGGAACACCGGGGAGCTGTTTTTT
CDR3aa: CASSLRQGNTGELFF

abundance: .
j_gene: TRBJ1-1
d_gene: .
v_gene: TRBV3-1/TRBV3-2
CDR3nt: TGTGCCAGCAGCCAAGGGGGGGGATTAGGCACTGAAGCTTTCTTT
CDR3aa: CASSQGGGLGTEAFF

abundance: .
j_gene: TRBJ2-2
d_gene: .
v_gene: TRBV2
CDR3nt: TGTGCCAGCAGTGGAGGACAGTTTTCTTACACCGGGGAGCTGTTTTTT
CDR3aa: CASSGGQFSYTGELFF

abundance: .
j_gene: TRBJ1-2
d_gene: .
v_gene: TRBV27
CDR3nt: TGTGCCAGCAGTTTATCTTCCCGTTCTGGCTACACCTTC
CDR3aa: CASSLSSRSGYTF

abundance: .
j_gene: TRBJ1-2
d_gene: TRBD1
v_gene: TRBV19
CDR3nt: TGTGCCAGTCAGGTAGGGTCCGAGGGGGCTGGCTACACCTTC
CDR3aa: CASQVGSEGAGYTF

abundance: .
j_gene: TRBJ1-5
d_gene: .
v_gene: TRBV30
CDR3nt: TGTGCCTGGGCCTCAGGGCTCCAGCCCCAGCATTTT
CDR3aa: CAWASGLQPQHF

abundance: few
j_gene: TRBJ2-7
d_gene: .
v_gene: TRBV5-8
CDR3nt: TGTGCCAGCAGCTGGAGGTTTTCAGAATACGAGCAGTACTTC
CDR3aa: CASSWRFSEYEQYF

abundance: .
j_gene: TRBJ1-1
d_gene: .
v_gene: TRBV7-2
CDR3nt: TGTGCCAGCAGCTTTGACCGGGACACCATTTTTGAAGCTTTCTTT
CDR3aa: CASSFDRDTIFEAFF

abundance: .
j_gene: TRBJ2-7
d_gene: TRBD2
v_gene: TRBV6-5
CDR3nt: TGTGCCAGCAGTCAACTAGCGGGGGGAACCTACGAGCAGTACTTC
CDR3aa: CASSQLAGGTYEQYF

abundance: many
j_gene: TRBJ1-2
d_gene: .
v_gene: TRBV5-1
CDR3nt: TGCGCCAGCAGCTCCGACGGAGACCCCACTGCCGATGGCTACACCTTC
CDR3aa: CASSSDGDPTADGYTF

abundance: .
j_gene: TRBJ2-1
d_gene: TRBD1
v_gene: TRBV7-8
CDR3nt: TGTGCCAGCAGCGACAGGACAGGGGGCTATAATGAGCAGTTCTTC
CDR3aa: CASSDRTGGYNEQFF

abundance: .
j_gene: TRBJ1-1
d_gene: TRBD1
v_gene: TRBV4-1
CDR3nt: TGCGCCAGCAGCCAAGATGACAGGGTGAACACTGAAGCTTTCTTT
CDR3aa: CASSQDDRVNTEAFF

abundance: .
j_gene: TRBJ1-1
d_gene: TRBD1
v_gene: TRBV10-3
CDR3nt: TGTGCCATCAGACCCGGGACAGGAGACAGGAACACTGAAGCTTTCTTT
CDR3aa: CAIRPGTGDRNTEAFF

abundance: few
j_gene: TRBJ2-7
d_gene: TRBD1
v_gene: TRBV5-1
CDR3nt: TGCGCCAGCAGCTCCTCGGGACAGGGGGTCTACGAGCAGTACTTC
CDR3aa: CASSSSGQGVYEQYF

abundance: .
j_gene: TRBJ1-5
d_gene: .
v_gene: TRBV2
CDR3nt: TGTGCCAGCTCGATCCGGGAAGGAGGCAATCAGCCCCAGCATTTT
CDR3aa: CASSIREGGNQPQHF

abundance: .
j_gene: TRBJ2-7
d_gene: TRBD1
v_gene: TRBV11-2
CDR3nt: TGTGCCAGCAGCTTAGATTCTTGGGTCCGGGGACAGGCCTACGAGCAGTACTTC
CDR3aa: CASSLDSWVRGQAYEQYF

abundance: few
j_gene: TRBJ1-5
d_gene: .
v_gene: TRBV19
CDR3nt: TGTGCCAGTAACCCAGACGCAGCGGATAATCAGCCCCAGCATTTT
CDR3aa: CASNPDAADNQPQHF

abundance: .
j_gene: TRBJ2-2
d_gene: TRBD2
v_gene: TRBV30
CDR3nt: TGTGCCTGGAGGTTAGGACTAGCGGGATCCGGGGAGCTGTTTTTT
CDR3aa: CAWRLGLAGSGELFF

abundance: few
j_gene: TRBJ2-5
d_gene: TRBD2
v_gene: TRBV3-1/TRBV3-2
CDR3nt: TGTGCCAGCAGCCCCGGGACTAGCGGAGAGACCCAGTACTTC
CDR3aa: CASSPGTSGETQYF

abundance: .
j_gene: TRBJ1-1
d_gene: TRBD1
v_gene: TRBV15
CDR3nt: TGTGCCACCAGCAAAGGGAAGGGGGCAGTGGACACTGAAGCTTTCTTT
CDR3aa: CATSKGKGAVDTEAFF

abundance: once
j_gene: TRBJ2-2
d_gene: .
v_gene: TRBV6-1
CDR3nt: TGTGCCAGCAGTGATGGCAGATACACCGGGGAGCTGTTTTTT
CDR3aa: CASSDGRYTGELFF

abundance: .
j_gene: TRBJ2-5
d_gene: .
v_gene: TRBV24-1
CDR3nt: TGTGCCACCAGTGATTCAGGGGAGACCCAGTACTTC
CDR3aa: CATSDSGETQYF

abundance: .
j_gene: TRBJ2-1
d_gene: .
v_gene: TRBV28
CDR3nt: TGTGCCAGCAGTGACCCGACTTCCAGCTCCTACAATGAGCAGTTCTTC
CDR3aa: CASSDPTSSSYNEQFF

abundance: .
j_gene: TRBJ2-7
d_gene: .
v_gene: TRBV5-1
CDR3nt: TGCGCCAGCAGCTTGGGTGGCAGTTCCTACGAGCAGTACTTC
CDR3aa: CASSLGGSSYEQYF

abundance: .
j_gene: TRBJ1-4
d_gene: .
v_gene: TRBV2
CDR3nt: TGTGCCAGCAGTGTCTTTTCCGCAACTAATGAAAAACTGTTTTTT
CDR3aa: CASSVFSATNEKLFF

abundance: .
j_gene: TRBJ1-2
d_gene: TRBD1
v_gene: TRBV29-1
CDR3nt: TGCAGCGTTGAAGAGACTCCGGGACAGGTCTATGGCTACACCTTC
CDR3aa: CSVEETPGQVYGYTF

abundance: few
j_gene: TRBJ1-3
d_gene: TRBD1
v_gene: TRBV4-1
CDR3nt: TGCGCCAGCAGCCAAGGGTTCGGACAGGGACCTTCTGGAAACACCATATATTTT
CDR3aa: CASSQGFGQGPSGNTIYF

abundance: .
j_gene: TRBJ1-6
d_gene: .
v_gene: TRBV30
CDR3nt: TGTGCCTGGAGTACTCAACCCACTCGTAATTCACCCCTCCACTTT
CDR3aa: CAWSTQPTRNSPLHF

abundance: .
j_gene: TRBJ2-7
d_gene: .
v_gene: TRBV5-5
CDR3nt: TGTGCCAGCAGCTTGGGGCGGGGGCCCCCCTACGAGCAGTACTTC
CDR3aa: CASSLGRGPPYEQYF

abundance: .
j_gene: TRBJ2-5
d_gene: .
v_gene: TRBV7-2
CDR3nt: TGTGCCAGCAGCTTAGCGGCGGGGTCGGGGGAGACCCAGTACTTC
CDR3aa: CASSLAAGSGETQYF

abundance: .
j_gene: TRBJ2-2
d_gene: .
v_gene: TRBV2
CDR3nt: TGTGCCAGCAGTGAAGCCGGCGGTCCATCGAACACCGGGGAGCTGTTTTTT
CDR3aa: CASSEAGGPSNTGELFF

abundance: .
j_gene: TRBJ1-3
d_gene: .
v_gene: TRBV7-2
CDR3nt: TGTGCCAGCAGCTTAGTGGTATTTGAGAACACCATATATTTT
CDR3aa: CASSLVVFENTIYF

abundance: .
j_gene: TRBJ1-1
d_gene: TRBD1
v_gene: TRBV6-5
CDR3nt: TGTGCCAGCAGTAAACAACAGGGGCAGGACACTGAAGCTTTCTTT
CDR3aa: CASSKQQGQDTEAFF

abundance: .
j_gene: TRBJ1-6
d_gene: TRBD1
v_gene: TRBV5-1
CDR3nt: TGCGCCAGCAGCTCTGGTACAGGGGTCGGTAATTCACCCCTCCACTTT
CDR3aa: CASSSGTGVGNSPLHF